The 24 T cell receptor beta chains in this list originate from one sample, sequenced in a study of blood T cell repertoires in COVID-19. The table came from immunoSEQ multiplex PCR; TCRdb's copy has only in-frame clones and leaves some out. The table shows approximately 290,000 clones, with over 85% occurring only once. The specimen was peripheral blood. Receptor source: a woman aged 25 to 45 with COVID-19, enrolled during active disease.

V usage is TRBV5-4 and J usage is TRBJ2-7; D is possibly TRBD2 (5 bases). CDR1 SGHNT and CDR2 YYREEE come from the germline V gene (reference sequence). Trimming cost V 0 bases and J 6 bases, with 10 bases left between them. The CDR3 is 13 residues long. The CDR3 nucleotides are TGTGCCAGCAGCTTGGGAGGGCCCAGCGAGCAGTACTTC. The encoded protein is CASSLGGPSEQYF.

The table lists this clone with a count of one. CDR3 sequence: CASSMTGESVETQYF. CDR3 DNA sequence: TGTGCCAGCAGCATGACAGGGGAGAGCGTAGAGACCCAGTACTTC. The chain has TRBV7-8 and TRBJ2-5, with TRBD1 matching over 8 bases. Germline V CDR1 and CDR2: SGHVS, FQNEAQ. V trimming: 5 bases; J trimming: 4 bases; junction bases outside the gene matches: 9. The CDR3 length is 15 residues.

This clone was counted between two and nine times. The chain combines TRBV5-1 with TRBJ2-1; the D gene is possibly TRBD1 (5 bases). V was shortened by 4 bases and J by 9 bases, with 14 bases between the two germline ends. Germline-derived CDR1 and CDR2 are SGHRS and YFSETQ. There are 13 residues in the CDR3. The CDR3 bases are TGCGCCAGCAGCCCGGACCATAGGGGTGAGCAGTTCTTC. Its translation: CASSPDHRGEQFF.

The J gene is TRBJ2-4, the V gene TRBV7-9, with no clear D. The CDR3 contains 16 residues. The germline V gene has CDR1 SEHNR and CDR2 FQNEAQ (reference sequence). The ends were cut back, 4 bases at V and 2 bases at J, with 15 bases in the middle. CDR3 sequence: CASSSERTVTKNIQYF. The CDR3 bases are TGTGCCAGCAGCTCAGAGAGAACAGTGACCAAAAACATTCAGTACTTC.

The chain joins TRBV5-8 to TRBJ2-2, with TRBD2 matching 10 bases. Germline V gene data show CDR1 as SGHTS and CDR2 as YDEGEE. The CDR3 contains 16 residues. Trimming removed 4 bases from V and 7 bases from J; junction bases left unmatched: 10. The CDR3: CASSRRLAGSNGELFF. Here the CDR3 DNA reads TGTGCCAGCAGCCGCCGACTAGCGGGTTCGAACGGGGAGCTGTTTTTT.

This chain connects TRBV6-5 to TRBJ2-7; D is unclear. The CDR3 contains 13 residues. V was clipped by 7 bases and J by 0 bases, with 10 bases between them. The germline gives CDR1 MNHEY, CDR2 SVGAGI. This chain's CDR3 is CASKTVNSYEQYF. CDR3 nucleotides: TGTGCCAGCAAAACAGTGAACTCCTACGAGCAGTACTTC.

This sequence joins TRBV11-2 and TRBJ1-1; 8 nucleotides line up with TRBD1. The ends lost 4 bases at V and 4 bases at J; junction bases unmatched: 11. Germline CDR1 reads SGHAT; CDR2 reads FQNNGV. The CDR3 length is 16 residues. The CDR3 sequence is CASSSWGGRGLTEAFF. CDR3 sequence (DNA): TGTGCCAGCAGCTCCTGGGGGGGCAGGGGGCTCACTGAAGCTTTCTTT.

The chain recombines TRBV19 with TRBJ2-1, with 7 bases identical to TRBD2. The V gene's germline CDR1 is LNHDA and CDR2 SQIVND (reference sequence). The CDR3 is 15 residues long. V was clipped by 7 bases and J by 0 bases; unmatched bases: 6. Here the CDR3 DNA reads TGTGCCAGTACGGGGGGTGGGAGCTCCTACAATGAGCAGTTCTTC. Translation gives CASTGGGSSYNEQFF. Full variable domain (outside the CDR3, taken from reference TRBV19 and TRBJ2-1): DGGITQSPKYLFRKEGQNVTLSCEQNLNHDAMYWYRQDPGQGLRLIYYSQIVNDFQKGDIAEGYSVSREKKESFPLTVTSAQKNPTAFYLCASTGGGSSYNEQFFGPGTRLTVL.

This clone showed up just a few times. The chain recombines TRBV3-1 (or the pseudogene TRBV3-2) with TRBJ2-4; D possibly corresponds to TRBD1 (6 bases). Trimming cost V 0 bases and J 2 bases, with 11 bases left between them. Germline CDR1 LGHDT, CDR2 YNNKEL (reference sequence). The CDR3 spans 16 residues. CDR3 in amino acids: CASSQDRGGTKNIQYF. The CDR3 region has the DNA TGTGCCAGCAGCCAAGATAGAGGGGGAACCAAAAACATTCAGTACTTC.

In the case of this clone: This same CDR3 is encoded by further DNA sequences in the sample. The chain uses TRBV5-1 and TRBJ1-1, with TRBD1 identical over 7 bases. V shed 0 bases, J shed 3 bases, and the junction held 2 bases outside the gene matches. This CDR3 comprises 14 residues. Germline V gene data show CDR1 as SGHRS and CDR2 as YFSETQ. The CDR3 loop reads CASSLGQGYTEAFF. DNA of the CDR3: TGCGCCAGCAGCTTGGGACAGGGTTACACTGAAGCTTTCTTT.

The V gene is TRBV6-1, the J gene TRBJ1-6; no definite D call. This CDR3 region has 15 residues. The V and J ends lost 3 bases and 10 bases respectively, with 16 bases between them. Germline CDR1 MNHNS, CDR2 SASEGT. CDR3: CASSESRRSESPLHF. The CDR3 DNA is TGTGCCAGCAGTGAGAGCAGGCGATCCGAATCACCCCTCCACTTT.

This clone is a singleton in its sample. The gene calls are TRBV7-9 and TRBJ1-2; tentatively, D is TRBD1 (5 bases). The CDR3 runs 15 residues. CDR1 is SEHNR, CDR2 FQNEAQ, per germline (reference sequence). Trimming left V 8 bases short and J 5 bases short, with 21 bases between. CDR3 in amino acids: CASGPDGGLGYGYTF. The CDR3 bases are TGTGCCAGCGGACCCGATGGGGGACTAGGGTATGGCTACACCTTC. The whole variable domain, remainder taken from reference TRBV7-9 and TRBJ1-2, is DTGVSQNPRHKITKRGQNVTFRCDPISEHNRLYWYRQTLGQGPEFLTYFQNEAQLEKSRLLSDRFSAERPKGSFSTLEIQRTEQGDSAMYLCASGPDGGLGYGYTFGSGTRLTVV.

Details on this clone: Other nucleotide sequences in the sample specify the same CDR3. The gene calls are TRBV27 and TRBJ2-5; 13 bases fit TRBD2. CDR3 length: 15 amino acids. Germline V CDR1 and CDR2: MNHEY, SMNVEV (reference sequence). J was trimmed by 5 bases and V by 5 bases; bases with no gene match: 5. DNA of the CDR3: TGTGCCAGCAGTCCCGGGACTAGCGGGGTGGAGACCCAGTACTTC. Translating gives CASSPGTSGVETQYF.

V gene TRBV6-5 combines with J gene TRBJ1-2; 8 bases map to TRBD1. V dropped 6 bases and J dropped 3; count of bases not matched to a gene: 9. CDR3 length equals 15 residues. From germline, CDR1 is MNHEY and CDR2 SVGAGI. CDR3 nucleotides: TGTGCCAGCAGGGGTCCCAGGGGGCTCGACTATGGCTACACCTTC. Translated, it gives CASRGPRGLDYGYTF.

The chain links TRBV25-1 to TRBJ2-2, with 7 bases aligning to TRBD1. Germline trimming cut 4 bases from V and 2 bases from J; bases unmatched to any gene: 4. Germline lookup yields CDR1 MGHDK and CDR2 SYGVNS. The CDR3 spans 15 residues. The CDR3 protein is CASSGRDSNTGELFF. Here the CDR3 DNA reads TGTGCCAGCAGTGGCCGGGACAGCAACACCGGGGAGCTGTTTTTT.

The rearrangement uses TRBV6-5 and TRBJ1-2; a possible D gene is TRBD1 (5 bases). CDR1 and CDR2 (germline): MNHEY, SVGAGI. The V end lost 2 bases, the J end lost 4 bases, and 11 bases lay between the germline ends. The CDR3 covers 14 residues. CDR3 sequence: CASSYDSTFYGYTF. The CDR3 coding sequence is TGTGCCAGCAGTTACGACAGTACTTTCTATGGCTACACCTTC.

In this sample, this clone turned up once. The chain has TRBV9 and TRBJ2-2, with TRBD2 matching over 9 bases. Germline V gene lookup returns CDR1 SGDLS and CDR2 YYNGEE. The CDR3 length is 13 residues. V shed 6 bases, J shed 7 bases, and the junction held 4 bases outside the gene matches. CDR3 in amino acids: CASTGLADGELFF. The CDR3 coding sequence is TGTGCCAGCACGGGACTAGCTGACGGGGAGCTGTTTTTT.

The chain recombines TRBV27 with TRBJ1-1; the D is unclear. CDR1 is MNHEY and CDR2 is SMNVEV in the germline V gene (reference sequence). Between the trimmed V and J ends, which lost 4 bases and 5 bases, there was a span of 8 bases. The CDR3 is 12 amino acids. The CDR3 spells CASSYGGTEAFF. CDR3 coding DNA: TGTGCCAGCAGTTACGGCGGAACTGAAGCTTTCTTT.

The chain uses TRBV7-2 and TRBJ1-5, with D tentatively TRBD1 (5 bases). V gave up 0 bases and J gave up 2 bases, with 17 bases separating them. The CDR3 has 18 amino acids. The V gene's germline CDR1 is SGHTA and CDR2 FQGNSA. For the CDR3, the DNA is TGTGCCAGCAGCTTAGCTTTTGGTGGGGCCCTGGGCAATCAGCCCCAGCATTTT. Residues: CASSLAFGGALGNQPQHF.

This clone was found once. The V and J genes are TRBV11-2 and TRBJ1-1; TRBD1 aligns across 7 bases. Looked up from germline, CDR1 is SGHAT and CDR2 is FQNNGV. The V and J ends lost 3 bases and 7 bases, in that order; junction bases with no gene match: 5. The CDR3 runs to 13 residues. CDR3 DNA: TGTGCCAGCAGCTTGGGTCAGGGGGGTGAAGCTTTCTTT. Protein: CASSLGQGGEAFF.

On this clone: A read error may produce the germline difference seen at one junction end. This sequence joins TRBV7-9 and TRBJ2-5; 8 bases match TRBD1. CDR3 length equals 14 residues. Germline assignment: CDR1 SEHNR and CDR2 FQNEAQ (reference sequence). Written as DNA, the CDR3 is TGTGCCAGCGAGGCGCGAGGGACAGGACTACAAGAAGACTTC. Translation: CASEARGTGLQEDF. Supplemented by reference TRBV7-9 and TRBJ2-5, the full variable domain reads DTGVSQNPRHKITKRGQNVTFRCDPISEHNRLYWYRQTLGQGPEFLTYFQNEAQLEKSRLLSDRFSAERPKGSFSTLEIQRTEQGDSAMYLCASEARGTGLQEDFGPGTRLLVL.

The rearrangement links TRBV18 to TRBJ2-6; 7 bases align to TRBD1. The germline CDR1 and CDR2 sequences are KGHSH and LQKENI. Trimming took 5 bases from V and 0 from J; bases not matched to a gene: 7. The CDR3 sequence is 17 residues long. CDR3 loop: CASSETWTGSGANVLTF. The CDR3 region has the DNA TGTGCCAGCTCAGAGACCTGGACAGGCTCTGGGGCCAACGTCCTGACTTTC.

This chain joins TRBV19 and TRBJ1-2, with D perhaps matching TRBD1 (6 bases). V lost 3 bases and J 5 bases, leaving 16 bases between the germline ends. The CDR3 consists of 15 residues. Germline values: CDR1 LNHDA, CDR2 SQIVND (reference sequence). CDR3 coding DNA: TGTGCCAGTAGTATCGGGACACTCTCGAGGTATGGCTACACCTTC. This encodes CASSIGTLSRYGYTF.

The rearrangement joins TRBV27 to TRBJ2-1, with D unclear. Germline V gene data show CDR1 as MNHEY and CDR2 as SMNVEV (reference sequence). V was shortened by 4 bases and J by 7 bases, with 14 bases between the two germline ends. CDR3 length equals 14 residues. The CDR3 sequence is CASSSGLGLNEQFF. The CDR3 DNA is TGTGCCAGCAGTTCAGGTCTGGGCCTTAATGAGCAGTTCTTC.